What follows describes a single TCR beta chain. Only a few counts were recorded for this clone. The specificity of this receptor is unknown. It has no much larger one-base neighbor in the sample; base qualities were not kept. V is pared back by 5 bases and J by 1 base, with 14 bases lying between the germline termini. In the germline V gene (reference sequence), CDR1 corresponds to LNHDA and CDR2 to SQIVND. From the cysteine up to the phenylalanine, the CDR3 has a length of 16 residues. The read is trimmed to its CDR3 DNA, 48 bases read in frame from base 1. The library was obtained by the immunoSEQ multiplex PCR assay. In most patients, genomic DNA was isolated using the Qiagen DNeasy Blood and Tissue Kit and sent frozen to Adaptive Biotechnologies for TCR sequencing. For most patients, genomic DNA was subjected to high-throughput TCR-beta CDR3 sequencing by Adaptive Biotechnologies. Per the authors' processing: TCR sequencing data for over 15 patients were retrieved from Adaptive's ImmunoSEQ software; a few other patients were processed with MiXCR and VDJtools. To correct CD4 versus CD8 sorting errors, any sequence found in both subsets at a frequency ratio below 5:1 was removed. CDR3 nucleotide sequences shared between donor and recipient were removed because the origin of such sequences could not be assigned. Alloreactive clones required at least 2-fold expansion over unstimulated cells and minimum CFSE-low frequency of 0.002% (template counts) or 0.001% (read counts). A clone was considered mappable if detected in the sequenced pre-transplant spleen, lymph node, or MLR CFSE-low populations of the donor or recipient. The cumulative frequency of alloreactive clones was calculated as a percentage of all sequences, weighted by copy number. The table comes from immuneACCESS by way of TCRdb, which keeps in-frame sequences with V and J called. Part of the clones is missing from these tables; in studies checked, under half for an unresolved V gene and the rest for unknown reasons. V, J and clone size were drawn from that table, and D and trimming were deduced from the DNA. This sample is represented by 84,000 or so clones; more than 90% of them were singletons. More than 0.3% of the sample comes from the top ten.

In light of the paper, this sample's time point label describes: cells obtained before transplantation from donor or recipient. CD3+CD4+ and CD3+CD8+ populations were FACS-sorted from unstimulated pre-transplant donor and recipient cells taken from spleen or lymph nodes. These data come from a study of graft-versus-host responses after intestinal transplantation (dated by TCRdb to the early 2020s). Background on the whole study: Multivisceral, liver-intestinal, or isolated intestinal transplants were received by the recipients. Anti-thymocyte globulin induction was given to all recipients, followed by maintenance tacrolimus and steroids for two to four years. After intestinal transplantation, graft-versus-host and host-versus-graft alloreactive T cell clones in the graft, circulation and bone marrow were tracked using bulk TCR-beta CDR3 sequencing. To identify alloreactive clones, pre-transplant mixed lymphocyte reaction products were sequenced and then compared with unstimulated pre-transplant donor and recipient T cells. Of the 20 to 25 intestinal transplant recipients enrolled in the cohort, one of whom was a retransplant, 3 patients without pretransplant specimens were excluded. A peak of at least 4% donor T cells among recipient peripheral blood mononuclear cells was the definition used for donor T cell macrochimerism. Rather than being sequenced by the commercial service, samples from a few later patients were sequenced in-house on an Illumina MiSeq and processed with MiXCR. The paper's findings and limits, for the study overall: Conclusions were limited by the relatively low number and heterogeneity of intestinal transplant patients. GvH clones were found in recipient bone marrow, and some of the GvH clones appeared earlier in ileal mucosa or blood, which is consistent with an intestinal mucosal origin. In the allografts of patients with donor T cell macrochimerism, GvH to HvG T cell clonal ratios were high. Early after transplant, peak levels of circulating GvH clones were associated with declines in HvG clones.

The TCR was taken from a human donor who received an intestinal transplant. Recombination linked TRBV19 to TRBJ1-4, with the D gene too uncertain to name. This specimen was unstimulated CD4+ T cells sorted from spleen or lymph node cells, taken before intestinal transplant. CDR3 sequence: CASSPGPWETNEKLFF. The base sequence is TGTGCCAGTAGTCCCGGGCCATGGGAAACTAATGAAAAACTGTTTTTT.